This T cell receptor (beta chain) derives from a study of blood T cell repertoires in COVID-19. Germline V gene data show CDR1 as SGHTA and CDR2 as FQGNSA. CDR3 length equals 13 residues. The V gene lost 1 base and the J gene lost 8 bases, with 9 bases spanning the gap. Assay used: immunoSEQ multiplex PCR; TCRdb lists only in-frame clones, some missing. The sample consists of some 87,000 clones, over 75% of them appearing once. The receptor was derived from a human donor in a cohort sampled during active COVID-19. Sequences were obtained from peripheral blood. The chain recombines TRBV7-2 with TRBJ2-4; perhaps TRBD2 as D (6 bases). CDR3 in amino acids: CASSLVWEDIQYF. The CDR3 DNA reads as TGTGCCAGCAGCTTAGTGTGGGAGGACATTCAGTACTTC. The variable domain in full, completed from reference TRBV7-2 and TRBJ2-4, reads GAGVSQSPSNKVTEKGKDVELRCDPISGHTALYWYRQSLGQGLEFLIYFQGNSAPDKSGLPSDRFSAERTGGSVSTLTIQRTQQEDSAVYLCASSLVWEDIQYFGAGTRLSVL.